The rows below give T cell receptor beta chains drawn from one sample of a study of beta chain features in type 1 diabetes. Measured with immunoSEQ multiplex PCR; TCRdb has only the in-frame clones, and not every one. The data contain 620,000 or so clones, around 15% of them singletons. The sequencing sample was made of naive CD4+ T cells from blood. These receptor sequences come from a man aged 18 to 29 in good health. Each CDR3 is given with its conserved first and last residue. Fields, in order: V gene, D gene, clone size, J gene, CDR3 protein, CDR3 DNA. The D gene is left open where the match is weak. Size is stated for part of the rows, as once, few or many counts, or as a class when the clone is expanded.

TRBV2	NA	NA	TRBJ2-7	CASSLTGSSYEQYF	TGTGCCAGCAGTCTTACGGGGTCCTCCTACGAGCAGTACTTC
TRBV9	TRBD1	few	TRBJ2-7	CASSVEGASPYEQYF	TGTGCCAGCAGCGTAGAGGGGGCTTCCCCCTACGAGCAGTACTTC
TRBV11-2	NA	NA	TRBJ2-2	CASFTTGELFF	TGTGCCAGCTTCACAACAGGGGAGCTGTTTTTT
TRBV29-1	NA	few	TRBJ2-5	CSVEGNRGQTRSQETQYF	TGCAGCGTTGAAGGAAACAGGGGACAGACTAGATCCCAAGAGACCCAGTACTTC
TRBV10-3	NA	NA	TRBJ1-1	CAISEQGKNTEAFF	TGTGCCATCAGTGAACAAGGGAAGAACACTGAAGCTTTCTTT
TRBV9	NA	few	TRBJ1-4	CASSVDQGTNEKLFF	TGTGCCAGCAGCGTAGACCAGGGTACTAATGAAAAACTGTTTTTT
TRBV14	TRBD1	few	TRBJ1-6	CASSQDVGTGNSPLHF	TGTGCCAGCAGCCAAGATGTAGGGACAGGGAATTCACCCCTCCACTTT
TRBV30	NA	NA	TRBJ1-4	CAWSMGNWGEKLFF	TGTGCCTGGAGTATGGGCAATTGGGGTGAAAAACTGTTTTTT
TRBV5-1	NA	few	TRBJ1-5	CASSSRGNQPQHF	TGCGCCAGCAGCTCCAGGGGCAATCAGCCCCAGCATTTT
TRBV27	NA	NA	TRBJ1-2	CASSRDFLLGYTF	TGTGCCAGCAGCCGGGACTTCCTCCTGGGCTACACCTTC
TRBV25-1	NA	few	TRBJ1-6	CASTPGSSYNSPLHF	TGTGCCAGCACCCCAGGGAGCTCCTATAATTCACCCCTCCACTTT
TRBV5-1	TRBD1	NA	TRBJ2-7	CASSPWTGSYEQYF	TGCGCCAGCAGCCCCTGGACAGGCTCCTACGAGCAGTACTTC
TRBV19	NA	NA	TRBJ2-1	CASSIEGRAPYNEQFF	TGTGCCAGTAGTATAGAGGGCAGGGCCCCCTACAATGAGCAGTTCTTC
TRBV30	NA	NA	TRBJ1-5	CAWSVRGGQPQHF	TGTGCCTGGAGTGTACGGGGGGGCCAGCCCCAGCATTTT
TRBV28	NA	few	TRBJ2-3	CASTQRDPDTQYF	TGTGCCAGCACCCAGAGGGACCCAGATACGCAGTATTTT
TRBV14	NA	few	TRBJ1-1	CASSQVLQRNTEAFF	TGTGCCAGCAGCCAAGTTCTACAGAGGAACACTGAAGCTTTCTTT
TRBV9	NA	few	TRBJ2-2	CASSVWRTGELFF	TGTGCCAGCAGCGTTTGGAGGACCGGGGAGCTGTTTTTT
TRBV7-6	NA	few	TRBJ2-3	CASSLNGVSTDTQYF	TGTGCCAGCAGCCTCAACGGGGTTAGCACAGATACGCAGTATTTT
TRBV19	NA	few	TRBJ2-1	CASSIGPPPNEQFF	TGTGCCAGTAGTATAGGACCTCCCCCCAATGAGCAGTTCTTC
TRBV10-3	NA	few	TRBJ2-1	CAISESAGITYNEQFF	TGTGCCATCAGTGAGTCTGCAGGGATAACCTACAATGAGCAGTTCTTC
TRBV29-1	NA	NA	TRBJ1-1	CSVVQAPNTEAFF	TGCAGCGTCGTACAGGCGCCGAACACTGAAGCTTTCTTT
TRBV7-2	TRBD1	NA	TRBJ1-1	CASRPTGGAGAFF	TGTGCCAGCAGACCAACAGGGGGCGCGGGGGCTTTCTTT
TRBV14	NA	NA	TRBJ2-3	CASSQDYGTLTDTQYF	TGTGCCAGCAGCCAAGATTACGGGACCCTAACAGATACGCAGTATTTT
TRBV19	NA	NA	TRBJ2-2	CASSTNTYTGELFF	TGTGCCAGTAGTACGAACACCTACACCGGGGAGCTGTTTTTT
TRBV5-6	NA	few	TRBJ1-2	CASSFPGLRESNYGYTF	TGTGCCAGCAGCTTTCCGGGACTCAGGGAATCTAACTATGGCTACACCTTC
TRBV5-4	NA	few	TRBJ2-3	CASSLGGTGTDTQYF	TGTGCCAGCAGCTTGGGGGGGACCGGCACAGATACGCAGTATTTT
TRBV7-8	NA	once	TRBJ2-5	CASSLVVGGLYQETQYF	TGTGCCAGCAGCTTAGTAGTGGGAGGACTTTACCAAGAGACCCAGTACTTC
TRBV19	NA	NA	TRBJ2-3	CASSVDNLVTDTQYF	TGTGCCAGTAGTGTTGACAACCTTGTCACAGATACGCAGTATTTT
TRBV2	TRBD1	NA	TRBJ2-3	CASSEDRGTDTQYF	TGTGCCAGCAGTGAGGACAGGGGCACAGATACGCAGTATTTT
TRBV7-2	TRBD2	few	TRBJ2-7	CASSLSGRAYEQYF	TGTGCCAGCAGTCTTAGCGGGAGGGCCTACGAGCAGTACTTC
TRBV5-5	NA	once	TRBJ2-7	CASSRRTVSYEQYF	TGTGCCAGCAGCCGTCGGACAGTGTCCTACGAGCAGTACTTC
TRBV4-1	TRBD1	NA	TRBJ1-5	CASSQGQGNSNQPQHF	TGCGCCAGCAGCCAAGGACAGGGGAACAGCAATCAGCCCCAGCATTTT
TRBV5-1	TRBD2	few	TRBJ2-5	CASSTTSWETQYF	TGCGCCAGCAGCACGACTAGCTGGGAGACCCAGTACTTC
TRBV29-1	TRBD1	NA	TRBJ2-2	CSVGRDRGTLGNTGELFF	TGCAGCGTAGGGAGGGACAGGGGGACTTTGGGAAACACCGGGGAGCTGTTTTTT
TRBV28	TRBD2	NA	TRBJ2-3	CASREGLALGDTQYF	TGTGCCAGCAGGGAGGGACTAGCGCTTGGTGATACGCAGTATTTT
TRBV6-1	NA	NA	TRBJ2-6	CASSALPGAGANVLTF	TGTGCCAGCAGTGCCTTACCTGGGGCTGGGGCCAACGTCCTGACTTTC
TRBV5-1	NA	NA	TRBJ1-2	CASSLDQNYGYTF	TGCGCCAGCAGCTTGGATCAGAACTATGGCTACACCTTC
TRBV5-4	NA	few	TRBJ2-1	CASSFRGGGQFF	TGTGCCAGCAGCTTCAGGGGAGGAGGGCAGTTCTTC
TRBV5-1	NA	NA	TRBJ1-6	CASSFGRGDSPLHF	TGCGCCAGCAGCTTTGGGAGAGGCGATTCACCCCTCCACTTT
TRBV12-5	NA	few	TRBJ2-1	CASGLVLWTGREGSSYNEQFF	TGTGCTAGTGGTTTGGTACTCTGGACAGGGAGGGAAGGGAGCTCCTACAATGAGCAGTTCTTC
TRBV19	NA	few	TRBJ1-1	CASNLRANTEAFF	TGTGCCAGTAATCTGAGGGCGAACACTGAAGCTTTCTTT